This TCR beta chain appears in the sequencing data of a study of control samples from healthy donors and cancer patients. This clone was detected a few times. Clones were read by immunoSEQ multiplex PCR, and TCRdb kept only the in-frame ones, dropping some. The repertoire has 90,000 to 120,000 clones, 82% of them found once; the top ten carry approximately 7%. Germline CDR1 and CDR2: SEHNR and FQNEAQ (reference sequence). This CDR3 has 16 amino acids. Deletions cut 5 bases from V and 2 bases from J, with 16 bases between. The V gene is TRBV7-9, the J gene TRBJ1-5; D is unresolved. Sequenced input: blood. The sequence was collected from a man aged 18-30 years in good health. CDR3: CASSIYGVAGNQPQHF. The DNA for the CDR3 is TGTGCCAGCAGCATATATGGGGTCGCGGGCAATCAGCCCCAGCATTTT.